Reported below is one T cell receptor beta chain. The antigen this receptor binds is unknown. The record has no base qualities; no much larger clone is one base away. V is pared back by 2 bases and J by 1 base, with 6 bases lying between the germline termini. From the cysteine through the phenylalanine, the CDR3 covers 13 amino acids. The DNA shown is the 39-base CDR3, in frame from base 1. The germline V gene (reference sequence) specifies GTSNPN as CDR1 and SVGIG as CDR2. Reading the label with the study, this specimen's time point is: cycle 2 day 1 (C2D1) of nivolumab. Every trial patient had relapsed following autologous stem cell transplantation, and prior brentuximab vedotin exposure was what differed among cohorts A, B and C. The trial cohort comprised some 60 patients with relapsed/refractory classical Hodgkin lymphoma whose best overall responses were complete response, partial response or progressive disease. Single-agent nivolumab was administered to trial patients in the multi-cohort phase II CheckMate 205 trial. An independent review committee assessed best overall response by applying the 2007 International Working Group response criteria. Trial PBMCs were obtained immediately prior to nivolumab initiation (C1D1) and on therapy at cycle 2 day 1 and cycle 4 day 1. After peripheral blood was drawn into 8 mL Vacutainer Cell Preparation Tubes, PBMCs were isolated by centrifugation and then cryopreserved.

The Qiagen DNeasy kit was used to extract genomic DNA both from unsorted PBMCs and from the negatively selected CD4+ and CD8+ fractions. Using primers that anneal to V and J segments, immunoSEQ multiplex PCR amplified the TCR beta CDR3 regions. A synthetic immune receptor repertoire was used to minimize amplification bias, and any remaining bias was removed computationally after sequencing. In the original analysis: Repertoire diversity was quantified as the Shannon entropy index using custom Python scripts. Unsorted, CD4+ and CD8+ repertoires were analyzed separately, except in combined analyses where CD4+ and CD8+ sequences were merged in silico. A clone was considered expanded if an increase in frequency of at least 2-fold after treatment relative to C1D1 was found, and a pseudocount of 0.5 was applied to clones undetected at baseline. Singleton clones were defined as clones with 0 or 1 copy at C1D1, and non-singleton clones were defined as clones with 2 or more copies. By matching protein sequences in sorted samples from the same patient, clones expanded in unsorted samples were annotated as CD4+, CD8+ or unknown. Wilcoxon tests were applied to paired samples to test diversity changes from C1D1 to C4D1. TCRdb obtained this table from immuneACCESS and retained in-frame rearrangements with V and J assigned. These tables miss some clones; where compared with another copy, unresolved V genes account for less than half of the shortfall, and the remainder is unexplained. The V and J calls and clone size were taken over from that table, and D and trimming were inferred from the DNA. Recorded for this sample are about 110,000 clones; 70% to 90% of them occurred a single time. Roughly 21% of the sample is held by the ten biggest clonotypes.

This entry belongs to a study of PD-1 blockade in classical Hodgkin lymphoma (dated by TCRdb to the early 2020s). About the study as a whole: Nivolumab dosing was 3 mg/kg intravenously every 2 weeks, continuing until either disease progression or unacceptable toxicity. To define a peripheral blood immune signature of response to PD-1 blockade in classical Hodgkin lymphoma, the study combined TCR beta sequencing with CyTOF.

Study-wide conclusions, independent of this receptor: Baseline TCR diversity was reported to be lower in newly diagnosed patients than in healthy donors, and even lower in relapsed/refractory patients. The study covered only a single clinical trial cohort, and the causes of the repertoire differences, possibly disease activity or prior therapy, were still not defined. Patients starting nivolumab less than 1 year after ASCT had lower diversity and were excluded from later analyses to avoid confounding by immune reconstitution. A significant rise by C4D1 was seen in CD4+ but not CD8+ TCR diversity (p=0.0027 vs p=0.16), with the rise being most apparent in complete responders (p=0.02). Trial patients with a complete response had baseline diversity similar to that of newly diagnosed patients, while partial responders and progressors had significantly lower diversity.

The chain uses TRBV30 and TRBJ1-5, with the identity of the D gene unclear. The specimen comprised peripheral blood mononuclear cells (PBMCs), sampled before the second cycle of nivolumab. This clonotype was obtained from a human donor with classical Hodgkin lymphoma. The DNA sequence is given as TGTGCCTGGAGTTGGCAGAGCAATCAGCCCCAGCATTTT. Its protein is CAWSWQSNQPQHF.